This is a list of T cell receptor beta chains from one sample in a study of blood T cell repertoires in COVID-19. Sequencing was performed with immunoSEQ multiplex PCR; in TCRdb, only in-frame clones are kept and a portion is missing. Among about 150,000 clones, more than 80% were seen once, and the ten largest hold under 15%. Source material: peripheral blood. These receptors originate from a man aged 18 to 30 with COVID-19, enrolled during active disease. Each CDR3 is given with its conserved first and last residue. A D gene is named only where the DNA matches it firmly.

>TRBV6-1|TRBJ2-7|NA
CASSEATGPYEQYF
TGTGCCAGCAGTGAAGCGACAGGTCCCTACGAGCAGTACTTC
>TRBV5-8|TRBJ2-1|TRBD2
CASSLGLAGVDEQFF
TGTGCCAGCAGCCTGGGACTAGCGGGAGTGGATGAGCAGTTCTTC
>TRBV10-2|TRBJ2-1|TRBD2
CASAGAGPEQFF
TGCGCCAGTGCGGGAGCTGGGCCTGAGCAGTTCTTC
>TRBV15|TRBJ1-3|NA
CATSRDRGAGNTIYF
TGTGCCACCAGCAGAGATCGAGGAGCTGGAAACACCATATATTTT
>TRBV10-3|TRBJ1-2|NA
CAISDRGTDGYTF
TGTGCCATCAGTGATAGGGGGACGGATGGCTACACCTTC
>TRBV5-1|TRBJ2-7|TRBD1
CASGQGTLRSYEQYF
TGCGCCAGTGGACAGGGCACCCTCCGCTCCTACGAGCAGTACTTC
>TRBV4-2|TRBJ2-3|NA
CASSQDAQVWDTQYF
TGTGCCAGCAGCCAGGATGCGCAGGTCTGGGATACGCAGTATTTT
>TRBV7-8|TRBJ1-2|NA
CASSLDLLEGYTF
TGTGCCAGCAGCTTAGATCTATTAGAAGGCTACACCTTC
>TRBV4-3|TRBJ2-1|NA
CASSQDPSSYNEQFF
TGCGCCAGCAGCCAAGACCCGAGCTCCTACAATGAGCAGTTCTTC
>TRBV19|TRBJ2-1|NA
CASSIGSANGEQFF
TGTGCCAGTAGTATAGGTAGCGCCAACGGGGAGCAGTTCTTC
>TRBV28|TRBJ1-4|NA
CASSPARLNEKLFF
TGTGCCAGCAGTCCGGCCCGACTAAATGAAAAACTGTTTTTT
>TRBV4-1|TRBJ2-7|TRBD2
CASSQARGSGDPYEQYF
TGCGCCAGCAGCCAAGCTCGGGGAAGCGGGGACCCCTACGAGCAGTACTTC
>TRBV9|TRBJ1-4|TRBD1
CASSVAGQGQKLFF
TGTGCCAGCAGCGTAGCAGGACAGGGGCAAAAACTGTTTTTT